The next 25 T cell receptor beta chains were all read from a single sample in a study of T-cell memory formation after mild COVID-19. A single record per CDR3 protein comes from TCRdb applying MiXCR to the 5' RACE reads. The repertoire has 350,000 to 500,000 distinct CDR3 sequences, approximately 19% of them found once; the top ten carry about a fifth. Sequenced material: PBMCs or a T cell subset sorted from them (not recorded which). Receptors originate from a man younger than 35 who had mild COVID-19 (a few samples of this study predate the infection). Cell type and time point are not known.

The V gene is TRBV6-6, the J gene TRBJ2-2; TRBD1 agrees at 7 bases. CDR3 length: 13 residues. The V segment lost 8 bases and the J segment 2 bases; nucleotides outside the gene matches: 2. CDR1 and CDR2 from the germline V gene are MNHNY and SVGAGI (reference sequence). The CDR3 protein is CASDRVNTGELFF. The DNA for the CDR3 is TGTGCCAGCGACAGGGTTAACACCGGGGAGCTGTTTTTT.

This clonotype was seen many times. The chain links TRBV6-2 or TRBV6-3 to TRBJ2-1; D is possibly TRBD1 (5 bases). CDR3 length equals 15 residues. V was shortened by 0 bases and J by 7 bases, with 13 bases between the two germline ends. The germline V gene encodes CDR1 MNHEY and CDR2 SVGEGT. The CDR3 spells CASSYSVGQGNEQFF. CDR3 coding DNA: TGTGCCAGCAGTTACTCGGTGGGCCAGGGAAATGAGCAGTTCTTC.

The chain joins TRBV7-9 to TRBJ2-5, with 7 bases that match TRBD1. CDR3 size: 14 residues. The germline gives CDR1 SEHNR, CDR2 FQNEAQ (reference sequence). Germline trimming cut 3 bases from V and 5 bases from J; bases unmatched to any gene: 6. The CDR3 protein is CASSFTTGQETQYF. The CDR3 bases are TGTGCCAGCAGCTTCACGACAGGGCAGGAGACCCAGTACTTC.

This sequence joins TRBV4-3 and TRBJ1-2, with TRBD1 as a possible D gene (6 bases). Trimming took off 4 bases at V and 0 bases at J, with 18 bases between the two ends. From germline, CDR1 is LGHNA and CDR2 YSLEER. The CDR3 runs 17 residues. CDR3 nucleotide sequence: TGCGCCAGCAGCCCCGGGGAGGGGGGGAAGCCTAACTATGGCTACACCTTC. Its protein is CASSPGEGGKPNYGYTF.

The genes are TRBV15 and TRBJ1-2; 8 bases are shared with TRBD1. CDR3 length: 16 amino acids. In germline, CDR1 is LNHNV, CDR2 YYDKDF (reference sequence). The J segment lost 4 bases and the V segment lost 1 base, leaving 8 bases of the junction unmatched. The CDR3 DNA sequence: TGTGCCACCAGCAGAGCAATTGACAGGGGATCCTATGGCTACACCTTC. It encodes CATSRAIDRGSYGYTF.

The genes are TRBV27 and TRBJ2-3, with 9 bases lining up with TRBD2. The germline V gene has CDR1 MNHEY and CDR2 SMNVEV (reference sequence). The CDR3 spans 16 residues. V trimming: 0 bases; J trimming: 7 bases; junction bases outside the gene matches: 8. CDR3 residues: CASSLSSAGGLYTQYF. The CDR3 bases are TGTGCCAGCAGTTTATCATCGGCGGGGGGGCTGTATACGCAGTATTTT.

The chain couples TRBV24-1 to TRBJ2-5; weak D call: TRBD2 (6 bases). Trimming cost V 3 bases and J 5 bases, with 15 bases left between them. This CDR3 is built from 15 residues. Germline lookup yields CDR1 KGHDR and CDR2 SFDVKD. CDR3 amino acids: CATSDMRGAGETQYF. Here the CDR3 DNA reads TGTGCCACCAGTGATATGCGGGGCGCAGGGGAGACCCAGTACTTC.

The DNA for the CDR3 is TGTGCCAGTAGCCTACAGGGGACGGAGAACACCATATATTTT. Amino acid sequence: CASSLQGTENTIYF. This sequence joins TRBV19 and TRBJ1-3; 7 nucleotides match TRBD1. This CDR3 is 14 amino acids long. The ends lost 6 bases at V and 7 bases at J; junction bases unmatched: 9. Germline CDR1 and CDR2: LNHDA and SQIVND (reference sequence). Full variable domain (missing parts from reference TRBV19 and TRBJ1-3): DGGITQSPKYLFRKEGQNVTLSCEQNLNHDAMYWYRQDPGQGLRLIYYSQIVNDFQKGDIAEGYSVSREKKESFPLTVTSAQKNPTAFYLCASSLQGTENTIYFGEGSWLTVV.

The chain has TRBV7-9 and TRBJ1-1; unclear D gene. The CDR3 consists of 13 residues. V lost 1 base and J 11 bases, leaving 14 bases between the germline ends. Per the germline V gene, CDR1 is SEHNR and CDR2 is FQNEAQ (reference sequence). The DNA of the CDR3 is TGTGCCAGCAGCTTAGTTCATCTAAAGTCGGCTTTCTTT. Its translation is CASSLVHLKSAFF.

This clonotype has a handful of counts. The chain uses TRBV28 and TRBJ1-5; tentatively, D is TRBD1 (5 bases). The V end was cut by 1 base, the J end by 5 bases, with 27 bases between. CDR1 is MDHEN and CDR2 is SYDVKM in the germline V gene. CDR3 length: 20 amino acids. CDR3 region: CASSLFISGWDREVDQPQHF. CDR3 DNA sequence: TGTGCCAGCAGTTTATTCATATCGGGTTGGGACCGAGAAGTGGATCAGCCCCAGCATTTT.

The rearrangement joins TRBV7-9 to TRBJ2-4, with 15 bases identical to TRBD2. Germline V gives CDR1 SEHNR, CDR2 FQNEAQ (reference sequence). CDR3 length equals 19 residues. Trimming at V came to 4 bases and at J to 0 bases, leaving 7 bases not matched to a gene. The DNA of the CDR3 is TGTGCCAGCAGCTCCGGGACTAGCGGGGGGACCCTAGCCAAAAACATTCAGTACTTC. Translating it yields CASSSGTSGGTLAKNIQYF.

This rearrangement joins TRBV4-1 to TRBJ1-2; 7 bases align to TRBD1. The CDR3 extends over 15 amino acids. The germline gives CDR1 MGHRA, CDR2 YSYEKL. V shed 1 base, J shed 1 base, and the junction held 3 bases outside the gene matches. In DNA form, the CDR3 reads TGCGCCAGCAGCCAAGTTCGGGACAGTAACTATGGCTACACCTTC. Translated, it gives CASSQVRDSNYGYTF.

This clonotype has a handful of counts. This chain connects TRBV5-6 to TRBJ2-5; D not resolved. Germline assignment: CDR1 SGHDT and CDR2 YYEEEE. Trimming cost V 1 base and J 0 bases, with 7 bases left between them. This CDR3 contains 14 residues. DNA of the CDR3: TGTGCCAGCAGCTTGTTCAGCCACCAAGAGACCCAGTACTTC. Its protein product is CASSLFSHQETQYF.

In its sample, this clonotype was seen a few times. This sequence joins TRBV4-2 and TRBJ2-3; D gene ambiguous. In germline, CDR1 is LGHNA, CDR2 YNFKEQ. Trimming pared 1 base from V and 4 bases from J, leaving 12 bases between. This CDR3 is 15 amino acids long. CDR3 sequence reads: CASSQVEDRPDTQYF. The CDR3 DNA is TGTGCCAGCAGCCAAGTTGAGGACCGACCAGATACGCAGTATTTT.

The V and J genes are TRBV10-2 and TRBJ2-7; no clear D gene. CDR1 WSHSY and CDR2 SAAADI come from the germline V gene. The CDR3 has 15 amino acids. V lost 5 bases to trimming and J lost 1 base, with 15 bases between them. In DNA, the CDR3 is TGCGCCAGCAGTCCCGTGGAAACGCCTTCCTACGAGCAGTACTTC. Amino acid sequence: CASSPVETPSYEQYF.

The chain recombines TRBV10-3 with TRBJ1-2, with D uncertain. This CDR3 spans 12 amino acids. V shed 0 bases and J shed 5 bases, with 4 bases lying between them. CDR1 and CDR2 (germline): ENHRY, SYGVKD. CDR3 region: CAISESLYGYTF. The CDR3 DNA reads as TGTGCCATCAGTGAGTCGTTGTATGGCTACACCTTC.

This sequence joins TRBV29-1 and TRBJ2-1, with D uncertain. Deletions cut 2 bases from V and 9 bases from J, with 14 bases between. Germline lookup yields CDR1 SQVTM and CDR2 ANQGSEA. The CDR3 extends over 13 amino acids. The CDR3 coding sequence is TGCAGCGTTGAACTAGGGCAGTCCGGTGAGCAGTTCTTC. As protein: CSVELGQSGEQFF.

The rearrangement joins TRBV10-3 to TRBJ1-5; weak D call: TRBD1 (6 bases). Germline CDR1 ENHRY, CDR2 SYGVKD. This CDR3 is 14 amino acids long. V was shortened by 3 bases and J by 5 bases, with 11 bases between the two germline ends. DNA of the CDR3: TGTGCCATCAGTGAACAGGGATTTTATCAGCCCCAGCATTTT. Residues: CAISEQGFYQPQHF.

This clonotype was counted at least ten times. One end of the junction fails to match germline, which may point to a read error. The chain has TRBV5-1 and TRBJ2-3, with 10 positions matching TRBD1. The CDR3 has 14 amino acids. Germline values: CDR1 SGHRS, CDR2 YFSETQ. The CDR3 sequence: CASSSGTGADTQYF. In nucleotides, the CDR3 is TGTGCCAGCAGCTCCGGGACAGGGGCCGATACGCAGTATTTT.

This clonotype was picked up a small number of times. The rearrangement uses TRBV7-9 and TRBJ2-1, with D unresolved. V dropped 2 bases and J dropped 8 bases, with 7 bases sitting between them. CDR1 and CDR2 from the germline V gene are SEHNR and FQNEAQ (reference sequence). The CDR3 loop spans 12 amino acids. CDR3 protein: CASSLLGYEQFF. The CDR3 nucleotides are TGTGCCAGCAGCTTACTGGGGTATGAGCAGTTCTTC.

The chain recombines TRBV9 with TRBJ2-7; possible D gene TRBD1, 6 bases. The CDR3 contains 16 residues. Trimming cost V 4 bases and J 1 base, with 18 bases left between them. CDR1 and CDR2 (germline): SGDLS, YYNGEE. The CDR3 is CASSYAPGTPSYEQYF. CDR3 bases: TGTGCCAGCAGCTACGCCCCCGGGACACCGTCCTACGAGCAGTACTTC.

The V and J genes are TRBV30 and TRBJ1-2; 7 bases are a match to TRBD1. The ends lost 5 bases at V and 3 bases at J; junction bases unmatched: 9. Germline loops: CDR1 GTSNPN, CDR2 SVGIG (reference sequence). The CDR3 loop spans 14 amino acids. The CDR3 loop is CAWSRRGRYYGYTF. In DNA form, the CDR3 reads TGTGCCTGGTCCCGAAGGGGGCGGTACTATGGCTACACCTTC.

Written as DNA, the CDR3 is TGTGCCAGCAGTCTCCGGGACGAGGAGACCCAGTACTTC. Protein sequence: CASSLRDEETQYF. V usage is TRBV6-1 and J usage is TRBJ2-5; D assignment may be TRBD1 or TRBD2 (5 bases each). Germline V gene sequence: CDR1 MNHNS, CDR2 SASEGT. The CDR3 spans 13 residues. The V and J ends lost 5 bases and 5 bases respectively, with 12 bases between them.

The genes are TRBV29-1 and TRBJ2-4; D gene unclear. With 5 bases removed from V and 0 bases from J, the gap between germline ends came to 8 bases. CDR1 SQVTM and CDR2 ANQGSEA come from the germline V gene. The CDR3 consists of 13 residues. CDR3 nucleotides: TGCAGCGTTTCGGACGGAGCCAAAAACATTCAGTACTTC. It codes for CSVSDGAKNIQYF.

This rearrangement joins TRBV5-1 to TRBJ2-5; D ambiguous. V dropped 1 base and J dropped 1 base, with 8 bases sitting between them. From germline, CDR1 is SGHRS and CDR2 YFSETQ. The CDR3 extends over 14 amino acids. In DNA, the CDR3 is TGCGCCAGCAGCTTGATGCAGGTCCAAGAGACCCAGTACTTC. Translation gives CASSLMQVQETQYF. Supplemented by reference TRBV5-1 and TRBJ2-5, the full variable domain reads KAGVTQTPRYLIKTRGQQVTLSCSPISGHRSVSWYQQTPGQGLQFLFEYFSETQRNKGNFPGRFSGRQFSNSRSEMNVSTLELGDSALYLCASSLMQVQETQYFGPGTRLLVL.